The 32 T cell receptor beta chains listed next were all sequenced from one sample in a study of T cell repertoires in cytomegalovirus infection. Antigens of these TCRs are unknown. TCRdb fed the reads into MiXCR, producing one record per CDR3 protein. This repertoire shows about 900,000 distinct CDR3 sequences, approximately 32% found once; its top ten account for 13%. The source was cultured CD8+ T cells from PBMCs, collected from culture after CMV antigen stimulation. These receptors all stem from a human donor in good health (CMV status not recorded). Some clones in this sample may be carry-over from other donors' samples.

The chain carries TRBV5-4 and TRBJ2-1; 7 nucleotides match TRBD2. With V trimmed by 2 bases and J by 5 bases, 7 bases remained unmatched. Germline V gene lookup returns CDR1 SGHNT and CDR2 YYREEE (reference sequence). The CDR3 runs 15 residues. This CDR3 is CASSFSGCLNNEQFF. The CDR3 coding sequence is TGTGCCAGCAGCTTTAGCGGGTGCCTTAACAATGAGCAGTTCTTC.

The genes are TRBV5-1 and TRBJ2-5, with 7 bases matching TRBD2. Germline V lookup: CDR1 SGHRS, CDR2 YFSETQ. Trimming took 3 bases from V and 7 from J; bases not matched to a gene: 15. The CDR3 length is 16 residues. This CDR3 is CASSSSGLGGDLTQYF. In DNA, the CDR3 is TGCGCCAGCAGCTCATCCGGACTAGGCGGAGACTTGACCCAGTACTTC.

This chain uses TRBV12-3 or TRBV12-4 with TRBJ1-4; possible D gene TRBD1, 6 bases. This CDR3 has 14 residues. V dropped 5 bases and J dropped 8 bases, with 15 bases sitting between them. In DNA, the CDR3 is TGTGCCAGCAGTCCGCCAGGGGAGTTGGAAAAACTGTTTTTT. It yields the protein CASSPPGELEKLFF.

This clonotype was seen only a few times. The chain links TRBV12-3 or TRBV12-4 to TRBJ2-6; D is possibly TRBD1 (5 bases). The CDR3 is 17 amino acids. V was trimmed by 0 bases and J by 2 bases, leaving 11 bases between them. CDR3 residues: CASSLAQAMPGANVLTF. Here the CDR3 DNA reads TGTGCCAGCAGTTTAGCACAGGCAATGCCTGGGGCCAACGTCCTGACTTTC.

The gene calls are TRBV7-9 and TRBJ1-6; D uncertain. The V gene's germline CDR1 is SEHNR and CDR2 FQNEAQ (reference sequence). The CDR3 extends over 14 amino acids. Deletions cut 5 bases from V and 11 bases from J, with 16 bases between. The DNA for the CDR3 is TGTGCCAGCAGCCCCGCGGGGTCGAGGGCACCCCTCCACTTT. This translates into CASSPAGSRAPLHF.

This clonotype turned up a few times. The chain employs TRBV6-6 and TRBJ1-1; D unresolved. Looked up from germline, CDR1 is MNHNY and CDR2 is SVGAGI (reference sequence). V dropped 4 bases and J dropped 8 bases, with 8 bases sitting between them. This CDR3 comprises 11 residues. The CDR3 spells CASSSGMEAFF. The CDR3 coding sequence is TGTGCCAGCAGTTCCGGTATGGAAGCTTTCTTT.

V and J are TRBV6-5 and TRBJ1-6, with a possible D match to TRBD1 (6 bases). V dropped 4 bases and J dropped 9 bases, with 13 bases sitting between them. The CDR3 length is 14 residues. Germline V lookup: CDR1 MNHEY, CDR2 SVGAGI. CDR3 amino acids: CASSLQGMGSPLHF. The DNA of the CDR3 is TGTGCCAGCAGTTTACAGGGTATGGGTTCACCCCTCCACTTT.

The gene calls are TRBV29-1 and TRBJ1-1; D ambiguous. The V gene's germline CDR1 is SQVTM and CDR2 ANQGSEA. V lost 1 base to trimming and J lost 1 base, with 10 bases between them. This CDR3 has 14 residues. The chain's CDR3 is CSVEVSPRNTEAFF. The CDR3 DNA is TGCAGCGTTGAAGTAAGCCCCCGGAACACTGAAGCTTTCTTT.

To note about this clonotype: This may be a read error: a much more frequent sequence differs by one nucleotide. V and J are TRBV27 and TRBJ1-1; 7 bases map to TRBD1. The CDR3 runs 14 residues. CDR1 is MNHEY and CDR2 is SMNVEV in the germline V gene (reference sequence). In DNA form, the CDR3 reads TGTACCAGCAGTTTCCCAGGGGGGCTTACTGAAGCTTTCTTT. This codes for CTSSFPGGLTEAFF.

Written as DNA, the CDR3 is TGTGCCAGCAGTACGAAAATCCGGGGGGACGAGCAGTACGTC. Protein product: CASSTKIRGDEQYV. The V call is TRBV6-2 or TRBV6-3, the J call TRBJ2-7, with TRBD2 identical over 7 bases. Germline lookup yields CDR1 MNHEY and CDR2 SVGEGT. The V and J ends lost 5 bases and 5 bases, in that order; junction bases with no gene match: 9. CDR3 length: 14 residues.

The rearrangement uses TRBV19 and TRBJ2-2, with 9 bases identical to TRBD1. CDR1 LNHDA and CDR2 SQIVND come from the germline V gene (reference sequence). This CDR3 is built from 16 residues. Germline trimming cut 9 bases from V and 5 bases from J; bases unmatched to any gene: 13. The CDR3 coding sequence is TGTGCCAGCGATACCTCACGGGACAGGGCTACCGGGGAGCTGTTTTTT. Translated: CASDTSRDRATGELFF.

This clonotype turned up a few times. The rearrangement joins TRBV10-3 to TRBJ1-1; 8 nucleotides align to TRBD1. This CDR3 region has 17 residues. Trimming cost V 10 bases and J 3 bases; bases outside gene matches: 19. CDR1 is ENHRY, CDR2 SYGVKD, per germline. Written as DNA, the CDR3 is TGTGCCAACAGGTTTAGTGGGACAGGTAAAAGGGACACTGAAGCTTTCTTT. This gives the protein CANRFSGTGKRDTEAFF.

CDR3 loop: CASSKTGGGYEQYV. The CDR3 coding sequence is TGTGCCAGCAGCAAGACAGGGGGGGGCTATGAGCAGTACGTC. The chain links TRBV14 to TRBJ2-7; 9 positions agree with TRBD1. In germline, CDR1 is SGHDN, CDR2 FVKESK. V trimming: 5 bases; J trimming: 7 bases; junction bases outside the gene matches: 9. The CDR3 sequence is 14 residues long.

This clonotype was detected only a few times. In DNA form, the CDR3 reads TGTGCCAGCAGACCTACGGCGGAGGTATCCTACAATGAGCAGTTCTTC. It codes for CASRPTAEVSYNEQFF. The chain employs TRBV6-5 and TRBJ2-1; D perhaps matches TRBD2 (5 bases). The germline gives CDR1 MNHEY, CDR2 SVGAGI. V gave up 6 bases and J gave up 1 base, with 16 bases separating them. This CDR3 has 16 residues.

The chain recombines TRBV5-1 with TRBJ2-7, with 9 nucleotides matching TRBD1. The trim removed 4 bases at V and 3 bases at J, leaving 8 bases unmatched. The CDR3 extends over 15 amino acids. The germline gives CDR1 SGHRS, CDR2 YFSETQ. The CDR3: CASSPGTGRNYEQYF. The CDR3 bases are TGCGCCAGCAGCCCCGGGACAGGGCGAAACTACGAGCAGTACTTC.

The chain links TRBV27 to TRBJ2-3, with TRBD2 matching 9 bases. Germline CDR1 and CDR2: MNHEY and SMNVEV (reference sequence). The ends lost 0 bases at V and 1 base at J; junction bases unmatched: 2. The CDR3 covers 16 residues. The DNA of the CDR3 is TGTGCCAGCAGTTTATCGGCGGGGGGGGGCACAGATACGCAGTATTTT. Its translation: CASSLSAGGGTDTQYF.

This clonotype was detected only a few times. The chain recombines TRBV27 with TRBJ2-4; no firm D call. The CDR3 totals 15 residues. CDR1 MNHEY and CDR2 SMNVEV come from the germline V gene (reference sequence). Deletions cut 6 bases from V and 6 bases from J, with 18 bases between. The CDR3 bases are TGTGCCAGCAGACCGACCGGCAGAGAACGAAACATTCAGTACTTC. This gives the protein CASRPTGRERNIQYF.

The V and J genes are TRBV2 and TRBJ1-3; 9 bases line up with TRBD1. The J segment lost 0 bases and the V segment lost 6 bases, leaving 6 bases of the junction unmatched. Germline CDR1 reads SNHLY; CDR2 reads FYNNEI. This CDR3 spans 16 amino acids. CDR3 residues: CASSDGQGSSGNTIYF. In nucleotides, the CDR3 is TGTGCCAGCAGCGACGGACAGGGGAGCTCTGGAAACACCATATATTTT. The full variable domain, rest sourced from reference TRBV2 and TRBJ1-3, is EPEVTQTPSHQVTQMGQEVILRCVPISNHLYFYWYRQILGQKVEFLVSFYNNEISEKSEIFDDQFSVERPDGSNFTLKIRSTKLEDSAMYFCASSDGQGSSGNTIYFGEGSWLTVV.

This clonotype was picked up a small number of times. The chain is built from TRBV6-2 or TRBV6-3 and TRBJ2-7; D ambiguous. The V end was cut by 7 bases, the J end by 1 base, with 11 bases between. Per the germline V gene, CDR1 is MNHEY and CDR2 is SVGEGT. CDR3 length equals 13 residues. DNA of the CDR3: TGTGCCAGCAATAGGTTGGGTTCCTACGAGCAGTACGTC. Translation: CASNRLGSYEQYV.

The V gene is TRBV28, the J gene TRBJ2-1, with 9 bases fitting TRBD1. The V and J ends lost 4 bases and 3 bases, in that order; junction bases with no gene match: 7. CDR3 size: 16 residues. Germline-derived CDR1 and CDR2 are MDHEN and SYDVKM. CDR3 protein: CASSSIQGASYNEQFF. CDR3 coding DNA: TGTGCCAGCAGTTCCATACAGGGGGCCAGCTACAATGAGCAGTTCTTC.

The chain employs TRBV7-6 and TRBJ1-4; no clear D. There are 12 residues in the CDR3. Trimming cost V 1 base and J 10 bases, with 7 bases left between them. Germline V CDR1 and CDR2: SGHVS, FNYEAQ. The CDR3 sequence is CASSLGAAKLFF. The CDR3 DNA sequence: TGTGCCAGCAGCTTAGGTGCAGCAAAACTGTTTTTT.

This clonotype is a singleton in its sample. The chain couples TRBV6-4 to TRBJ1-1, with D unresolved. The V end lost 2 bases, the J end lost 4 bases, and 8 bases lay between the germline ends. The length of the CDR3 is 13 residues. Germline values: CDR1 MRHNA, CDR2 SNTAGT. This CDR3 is CASSDTAFTEAFF. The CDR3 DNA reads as TGTGCCAGCAGTGACACGGCGTTCACTGAAGCTTTCTTT.

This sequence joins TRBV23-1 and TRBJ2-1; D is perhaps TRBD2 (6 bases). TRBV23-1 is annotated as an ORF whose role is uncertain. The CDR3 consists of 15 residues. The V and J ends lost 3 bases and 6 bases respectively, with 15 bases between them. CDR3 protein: CASSQEPRGFNEQFF. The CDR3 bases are TGCGCCAGCAGTCAGGAACCGCGGGGTTTCAATGAGCAGTTCTTC.

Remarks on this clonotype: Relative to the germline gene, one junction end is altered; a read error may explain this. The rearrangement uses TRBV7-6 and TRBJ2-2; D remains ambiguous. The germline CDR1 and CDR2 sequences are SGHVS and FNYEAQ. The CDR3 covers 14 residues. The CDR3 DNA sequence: TGTGTCAGCAGCTTGGCCGGGAACACCGGGGAGCTGTTTTTT. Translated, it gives CVSSLAGNTGELFF.

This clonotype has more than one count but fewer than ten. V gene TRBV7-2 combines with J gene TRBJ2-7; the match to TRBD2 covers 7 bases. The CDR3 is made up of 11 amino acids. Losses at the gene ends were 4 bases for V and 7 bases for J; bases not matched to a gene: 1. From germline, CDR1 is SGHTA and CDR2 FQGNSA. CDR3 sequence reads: CASSWEGEQYF. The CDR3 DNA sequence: TGTGCCAGCAGCTGGGAGGGGGAGCAGTACTTC.

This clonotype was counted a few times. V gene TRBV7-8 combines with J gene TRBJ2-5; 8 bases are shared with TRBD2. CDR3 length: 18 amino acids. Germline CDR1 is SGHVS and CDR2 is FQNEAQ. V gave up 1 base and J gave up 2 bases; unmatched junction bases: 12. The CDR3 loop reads CASSLEFSTSGYQETQYF. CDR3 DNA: TGTGCCAGCAGCTTAGAGTTTTCTACTAGCGGATATCAAGAGACCCAGTACTTC.

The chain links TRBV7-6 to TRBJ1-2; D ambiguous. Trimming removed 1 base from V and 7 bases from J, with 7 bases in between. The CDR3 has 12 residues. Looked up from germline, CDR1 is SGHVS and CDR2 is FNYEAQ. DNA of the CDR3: TGTGCCAGCAGCTTAGGGGTTTCTGGCTACACCTTC. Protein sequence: CASSLGVSGYTF.

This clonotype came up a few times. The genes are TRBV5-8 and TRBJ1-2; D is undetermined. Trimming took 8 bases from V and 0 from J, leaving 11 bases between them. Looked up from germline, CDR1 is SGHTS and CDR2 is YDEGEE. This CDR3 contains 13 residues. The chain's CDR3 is CARLGIANYGYTF. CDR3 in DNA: TGTGCCAGGTTGGGGATCGCTAACTATGGCTACACCTTC. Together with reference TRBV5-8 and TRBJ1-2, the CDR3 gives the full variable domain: EAGVTQSPTHLIKTRGQQATLRCSPISGHTSVYWYQQALGLGLQFLLWYDEGEERNRGNFPPRFSGRQFPNYSSELNVNALELEDSALYLCARLGIANYGYTFGSGTRLTVV.

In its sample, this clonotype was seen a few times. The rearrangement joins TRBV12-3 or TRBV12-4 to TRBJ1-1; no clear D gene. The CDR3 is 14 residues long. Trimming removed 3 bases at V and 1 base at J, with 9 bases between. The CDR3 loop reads CASSFSATNTEAFF. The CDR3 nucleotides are TGTGCCAGCAGTTTCTCAGCTACGAACACTGAAGCTTTCTTT.

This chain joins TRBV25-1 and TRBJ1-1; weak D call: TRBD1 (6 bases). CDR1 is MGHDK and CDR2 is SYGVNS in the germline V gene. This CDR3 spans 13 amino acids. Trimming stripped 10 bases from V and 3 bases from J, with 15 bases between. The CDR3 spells CANGLGGYTEAFF. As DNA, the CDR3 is TGTGCCAACGGCTTGGGGGGCTACACTGAAGCTTTCTTT.

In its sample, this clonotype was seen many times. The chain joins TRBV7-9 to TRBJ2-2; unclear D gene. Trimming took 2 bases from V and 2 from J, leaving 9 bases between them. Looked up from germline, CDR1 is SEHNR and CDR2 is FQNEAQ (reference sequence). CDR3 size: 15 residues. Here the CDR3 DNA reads TGTGCCAGCAGCTTACTCCTGGGAAACACCGGGGAGCTGTTTTTT. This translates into CASSLLLGNTGELFF.

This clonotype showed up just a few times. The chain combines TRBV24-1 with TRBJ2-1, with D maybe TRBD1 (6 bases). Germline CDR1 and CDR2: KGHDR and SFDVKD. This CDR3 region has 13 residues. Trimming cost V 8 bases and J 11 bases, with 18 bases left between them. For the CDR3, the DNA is TGTGCCACCACCGGGACACGCTCCCCGAAGCAGTTCTTC. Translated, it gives CATTGTRSPKQFF.